This T cell receptor (beta chain) stems from a study of blood T cell repertoires in COVID-19. Study summary: T cells, B-cell-depleted T cells, or PBMCs provided the cDNA or gDNA that served as material.

Original processing methods: Scientists estimated how many nucleated cells there were by amplifying reference gene primers. Assay used: immunoSEQ multiplex PCR; TCRdb lists only in-frame clones, some missing. The V and J calls and clone size come from that table; D and trimming were worked out from the DNA. The sample holds about 56,000 clones; 89% are singletons and the top ten take 20% to 25%. Trimming took 4 bases from V and 0 from J, leaving 17 bases between them. The CDR3 length is 18 residues. CDR1 is SGHRS and CDR2 is YFSETQ in the germline V gene. The sample consisted of peripheral blood. The chain couples TRBV5-1 to TRBJ2-6, with D possibly being TRBD1 (6 bases). This clonotype was sampled from a human donor in a cohort sampled during active COVID-19. The CDR3 here is CASSHRQVSDSGANVLTF. The DNA for the CDR3 is TGCGCCAGCAGCCACCGACAGGTCTCCGACTCTGGGGCCAACGTCCTGACTTTC. The whole variable domain, filled in from reference TRBV5-1 and TRBJ2-6, reads KAGVTQTPRYLIKTRGQQVTLSCSPISGHRSVSWYQQTPGQGLQFLFEYFSETQRNKGNFPGRFSGRQFSNSRSEMNVSTLELGDSALYLCASSHRQVSDSGANVLTFGAGSRLTVL.